The 12 T cell receptor beta chains reported below all come from one sample, sequenced in a study of cytomegalovirus exposure and HLA in healthy donors. The primer mix had 60 Vbeta and 13 Jbeta primers. TCRdb's copy holds only in-frame clones and misses some; the assay was immunoSEQ multiplex PCR. The data hold fewer than 90,000 clones, with approximately 79% observed a single time. The sequencing input was PBMCs. The source is a female donor in good health and CMV-seronegative.

This clone was picked up a small number of times. V gene TRBV9 combines with J gene TRBJ1-1; TRBD1 matches at 7 bases. The V segment lost 1 base and the J segment 6 bases; nucleotides outside the gene matches: 3. The CDR3 loop spans 13 amino acids. Germline V gene data show CDR1 as SGDLS and CDR2 as YYNGEE. CDR3 protein: CASSVTGVSEAFF. Written as DNA, the CDR3 is TGTGCCAGCAGCGTAACAGGGGTCTCTGAAGCTTTCTTT.

The chain's CDR3 is CASATGDQETQYF. The CDR3 coding sequence is TGCGCCAGCGCGACAGGGGATCAAGAGACCCAGTACTTC. The gene calls are TRBV5-1 and TRBJ2-5; 8 bases line up with TRBD1. Germline V gene sequence: CDR1 SGHRS, CDR2 YFSETQ. Losses at the gene ends were 7 bases for V and 2 bases for J; bases not matched to a gene: 4. The CDR3 is 13 residues long.

The V call is TRBV19, the J call TRBJ1-1, with unresolved D. This CDR3 has 10 residues. Germline V lookup: CDR1 LNHDA, CDR2 SQIVND (reference sequence). The V gene lost 7 bases and the J gene lost 7 bases, with 7 bases spanning the gap. CDR3: CASMGVEAFF. The CDR3 DNA follows: TGTGCCAGTATGGGAGTTGAAGCTTTCTTT.

This chain uses TRBV14 with TRBJ1-3; D may be TRBD1 (5 bases). Per the germline V gene, CDR1 is SGHDN and CDR2 is FVKESK. There are 17 residues in the CDR3. Trimming removed 0 bases at V and 0 bases at J, with 12 bases between. The CDR3 loop reads CASSQELVRGSGNTIYF. The CDR3 DNA reads TGTGCCAGCAGCCAAGAACTGGTTAGGGGCTCTGGAAACACCATATATTTT.

In its sample, this clone was seen once. The rearrangement uses TRBV7-9 and TRBJ1-2; TRBD1 is a possible D gene (6 bases). Germline lookup yields CDR1 SEHNR and CDR2 FQNEAQ (reference sequence). V lost 5 bases and J lost 4, with 14 bases in between. CDR3 length: 14 amino acids. The CDR3 reads CASSLGQGIYGYTF. In nucleotides, the CDR3 is TGTGCCAGCAGCCTAGGGCAGGGGATCTATGGCTACACCTTC.

The chain couples TRBV19 to TRBJ1-4; no firm D call. V lost 5 bases and J lost 5, with 6 bases in between. This CDR3 comprises 12 residues. Germline V gene data show CDR1 as LNHDA and CDR2 as SQIVND (reference sequence). This CDR3 reads CASSPTNEKLFF. As DNA, the CDR3 is TGTGCCAGTAGTCCGACAAATGAAAAACTGTTTTTT. Filled out from reference TRBV19 and TRBJ1-4, the complete variable domain reads DGGITQSPKYLFRKEGQNVTLSCEQNLNHDAMYWYRQDPGQGLRLIYYSQIVNDFQKGDIAEGYSVSREKKESFPLTVTSAQKNPTAFYLCASSPTNEKLFFGSGTQLSVL.

This rearrangement joins TRBV6-5 to TRBJ2-5; D possibly corresponds to TRBD2 (6 bases). V dropped 3 bases and J dropped 7 bases, with 15 bases sitting between them. This CDR3 has 14 amino acids. CDR1 and CDR2 (germline): MNHEY, SVGAGI. CDR3 sequence (DNA): TGTGCCAGCAGTTATGGGACCCAGGGAGGGACCCAGTACTTC. This encodes CASSYGTQGGTQYF.

This chain joins TRBV4-2 and TRBJ2-4; tentative D call: TRBD1 (5 bases). This CDR3 has 15 residues. Germline V gives CDR1 LGHNA, CDR2 YNFKEQ. Trimming removed 4 bases at V and 3 bases at J, with 13 bases between. CDR3 loop: CASSPPRRGKNIQYF. The CDR3 DNA sequence: TGTGCCAGCAGCCCTCCTCGAAGGGGCAAAAACATTCAGTACTTC.

The chain is built from TRBV18 and TRBJ2-7; D perhaps matches TRBD1 (6 bases). Germline V gives CDR1 KGHSH, CDR2 LQKENI. V was trimmed by 2 bases and J by 3 bases, leaving 8 bases between them. The CDR3 loop spans 13 amino acids. The CDR3 sequence is CASSPGGGYEQYF. The CDR3 DNA sequence: TGTGCCAGCTCACCAGGGGGCGGCTACGAGCAGTACTTC. The full variable domain, its missing parts supplied by reference TRBV18 and TRBJ2-7, is NAGVMQNPRHLVRRRGQEARLRCSPMKGHSHVYWYRQLPEEGLKFMVYLQKENIIDESGMPKERFSAEFPKEGPSILRIQQVVRGDSAAYFCASSPGGGYEQYFGPGTRLTVT.

The chain links TRBV6-1 to TRBJ2-5, with TRBD1 matching 7 bases. Germline V gives CDR1 MNHNS, CDR2 SASEGT. There are 15 residues in the CDR3. Unmatched junction bases numbered 7, after V lost 2 bases and J lost 4 bases. CDR3 sequence reads: CASSEYLAGGETQYF. DNA for the CDR3: TGTGCCAGCAGTGAATATTTGGCAGGGGGAGAGACCCAGTACTTC.

The chain has TRBV27 and TRBJ2-3; D is uncertain. The germline V gene encodes CDR1 MNHEY and CDR2 SMNVEV (reference sequence). CDR3 length equals 14 residues. The V and J ends lost 3 bases and 0 bases respectively, with 7 bases between them. CDR3 sequence (DNA): TGTGCCAGCAGTTTGGTAGATAGCACAGATACGCAGTATTTT. It yields the protein CASSLVDSTDTQYF.

The rearrangement joins TRBV5-8 to TRBJ2-1; D may be TRBD1 (6 bases). V lost 6 bases and J lost 8, with 21 bases in between. This CDR3 spans 15 amino acids. The germline gives CDR1 SGHTS, CDR2 YDEGEE. CDR3 sequence (DNA): TGTGCCAGCACTCTAGTTGGGGGCGCGAAGGATGAGCAGTTCTTC. It codes for CASTLVGGAKDEQFF.